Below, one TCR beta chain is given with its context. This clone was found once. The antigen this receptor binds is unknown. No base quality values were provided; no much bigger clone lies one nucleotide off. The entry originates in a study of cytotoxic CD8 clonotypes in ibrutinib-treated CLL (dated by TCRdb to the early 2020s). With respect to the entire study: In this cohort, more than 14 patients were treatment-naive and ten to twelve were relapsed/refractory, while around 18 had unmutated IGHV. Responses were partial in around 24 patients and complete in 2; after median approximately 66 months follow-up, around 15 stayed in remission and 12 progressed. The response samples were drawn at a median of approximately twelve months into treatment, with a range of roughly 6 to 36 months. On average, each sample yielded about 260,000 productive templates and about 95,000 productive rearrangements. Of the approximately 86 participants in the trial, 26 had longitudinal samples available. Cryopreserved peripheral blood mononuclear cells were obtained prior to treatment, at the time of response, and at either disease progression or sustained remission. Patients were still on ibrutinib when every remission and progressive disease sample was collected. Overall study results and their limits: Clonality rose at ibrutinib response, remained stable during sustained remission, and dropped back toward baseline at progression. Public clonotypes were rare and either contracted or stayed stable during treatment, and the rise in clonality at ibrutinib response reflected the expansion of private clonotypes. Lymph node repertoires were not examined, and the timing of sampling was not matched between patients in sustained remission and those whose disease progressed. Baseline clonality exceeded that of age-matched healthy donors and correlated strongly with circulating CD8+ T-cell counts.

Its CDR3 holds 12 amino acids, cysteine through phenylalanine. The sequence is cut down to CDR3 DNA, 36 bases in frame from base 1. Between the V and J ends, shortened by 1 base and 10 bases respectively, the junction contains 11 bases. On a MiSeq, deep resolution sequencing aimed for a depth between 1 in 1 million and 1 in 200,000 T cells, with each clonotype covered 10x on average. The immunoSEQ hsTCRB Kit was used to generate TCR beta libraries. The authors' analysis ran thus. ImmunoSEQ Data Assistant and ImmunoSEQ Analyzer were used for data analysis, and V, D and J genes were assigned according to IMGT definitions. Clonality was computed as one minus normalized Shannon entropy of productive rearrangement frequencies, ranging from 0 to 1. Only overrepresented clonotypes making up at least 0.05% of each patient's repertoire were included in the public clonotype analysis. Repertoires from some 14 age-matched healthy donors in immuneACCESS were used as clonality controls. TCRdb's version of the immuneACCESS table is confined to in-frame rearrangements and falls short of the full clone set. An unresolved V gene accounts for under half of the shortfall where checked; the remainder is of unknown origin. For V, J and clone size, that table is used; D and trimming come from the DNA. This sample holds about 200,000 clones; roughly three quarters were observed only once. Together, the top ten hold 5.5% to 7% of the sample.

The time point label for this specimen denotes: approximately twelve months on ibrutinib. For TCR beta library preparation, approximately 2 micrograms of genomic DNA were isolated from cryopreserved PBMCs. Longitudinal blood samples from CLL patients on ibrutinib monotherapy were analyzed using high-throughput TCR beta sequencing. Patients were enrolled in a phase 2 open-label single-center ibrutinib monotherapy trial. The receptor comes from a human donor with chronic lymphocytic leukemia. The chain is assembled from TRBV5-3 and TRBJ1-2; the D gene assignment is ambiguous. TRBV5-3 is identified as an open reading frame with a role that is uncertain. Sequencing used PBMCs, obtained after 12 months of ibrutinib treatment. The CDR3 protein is CARSLWGTHYTF. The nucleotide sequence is TGTGCCAGAAGCTTGTGGGGTACTCACTACACCTTC.